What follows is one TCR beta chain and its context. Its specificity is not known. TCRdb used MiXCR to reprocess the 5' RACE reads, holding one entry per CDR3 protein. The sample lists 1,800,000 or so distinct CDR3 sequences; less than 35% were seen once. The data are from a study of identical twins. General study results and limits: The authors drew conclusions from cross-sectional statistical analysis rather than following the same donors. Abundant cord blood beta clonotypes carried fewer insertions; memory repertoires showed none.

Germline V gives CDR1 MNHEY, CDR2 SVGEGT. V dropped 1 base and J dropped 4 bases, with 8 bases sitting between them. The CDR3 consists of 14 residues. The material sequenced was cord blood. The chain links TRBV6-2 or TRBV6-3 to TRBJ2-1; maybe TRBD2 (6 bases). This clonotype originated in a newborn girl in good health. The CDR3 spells CASSYLRGYNEQFF. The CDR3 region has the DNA TGTGCCAGCAGTTACTTGCGGGGATACAATGAGCAGTTCTTC.